Shown below are 18 T cell receptor beta chains from a single sample sequenced in a study of cytomegalovirus exposure and HLA in healthy donors. PCR amplification relied on 60 Vbeta primers (plus 13 Jbeta primers). The protocol was immunoSEQ multiplex PCR, while the TCRdb copy is restricted to in-frame clones and leaves out a portion. The data hold 150,000 to 200,000 clones, with about 80% observed a single time. The sequenced sample consisted of PBMCs. These receptors all come from a man aged 18 to 30 in good health and CMV-seropositive.

This chain joins TRBV6-1 and TRBJ2-2, with D tentatively TRBD1 (5 bases). CDR1 and CDR2 (germline): MNHNS, SASEGT. Trimming pared 4 bases from V and 0 bases from J, leaving 15 bases between. This CDR3 contains 17 residues. CDR3 region: CASSADNLPSNTGELFF. CDR3 sequence (DNA): TGTGCCAGCAGTGCGGACAACCTCCCTTCGAACACCGGGGAGCTGTTTTTT.

The CDR3 reads CASSYDRNTEAFF. In DNA, the CDR3 is TGTGCCAGCAGCTACGACAGAAACACTGAAGCTTTCTTT. The chain joins TRBV14 to TRBJ1-1; TRBD1 might be the D (5 bases). CDR1 and CDR2 from the germline V gene are SGHDN and FVKESK. The CDR3 consists of 13 residues. The V gene lost 5 bases and the J gene lost 2 bases, with 9 bases spanning the gap.

This chain links TRBV2 with TRBJ1-4; D gene ambiguous. V was trimmed by 8 bases and J by 8 bases, leaving 12 bases between them. The CDR3 consists of 12 residues. Germline V gives CDR1 SNHLY, CDR2 FYNNEI. In DNA, the CDR3 is TGTGCCAGCGTGTACCTGGAGGAAAAACTGTTTTTT. Its translation: CASVYLEEKLFF.

This clone was counted a few times. The J gene is TRBJ1-4, the V gene TRBV2; TRBD1 agrees at 10 bases. Germline loops: CDR1 SNHLY, CDR2 FYNNEI. After removal of 5 bases from V and 4 bases from J, the junction contained 1 base not matched to a gene. This CDR3 comprises 14 residues. The DNA of the CDR3 is TGTGCCAGCAGTCGGGACAGGGGTAATGAAAAACTGTTTTTT. This encodes CASSRDRGNEKLFF.

The chain has TRBV30 and TRBJ1-1; TRBD1 matches 7 bases. Germline V gives CDR1 GTSNPN, CDR2 SVGIG (reference sequence). Trimming at V came to 5 bases and at J to 4 bases, leaving 13 bases not matched to a gene. The CDR3 is 15 amino acids. CDR3: CAWGARGRGITEAFF. CDR3 in DNA: TGTGCCTGGGGGGCTAGGGGGCGCGGGATCACTGAAGCTTTCTTT.

V is TRBV2 and J is TRBJ1-2, with D maybe TRBD1 (6 bases). Germline V gene lookup returns CDR1 SNHLY and CDR2 FYNNEI. V was trimmed by 5 bases and J by 2 bases, leaving 15 bases between them. CDR3 length: 15 residues. The CDR3 is CASSQRTALNYGYTF. The CDR3 DNA sequence: TGTGCCAGCAGTCAGCGGACAGCCCTAAACTATGGCTACACCTTC.

This sequence joins TRBV7-2 and TRBJ2-3; D unresolved. This CDR3 region has 14 residues. CDR1 SGHTA and CDR2 FQGNSA come from the germline V gene. Trimming took off 4 bases at V and 2 bases at J, with 10 bases between the two ends. The CDR3 DNA reads as TGTGCCAGCAGCTCCGGCCACTACACAGATACGCAGTATTTT. It yields the protein CASSSGHYTDTQYF.

The CDR3 sequence: CASSPPRGVGGGANHEQFF. In DNA form, the CDR3 reads TGTGCCAGCAGCCCCCCCCGGGGGGTGGGTGGGGGGGCGAACCATGAGCAGTTCTTC. This chain joins TRBV9 and TRBJ2-1; tentative D call: TRBD2 (7 bases). The germline V gene encodes CDR1 SGDLS and CDR2 YYNGEE. Trimming removed 4 bases at V and 8 bases at J, with 31 bases between. The CDR3 is made up of 19 amino acids.

There are a few counts of this clone. V is TRBV5-6 and J is TRBJ2-2; no definite D call. CDR1 and CDR2 from the germline V gene are SGHDT and YYEEEE. The CDR3 spans 13 residues. V lost 2 bases and J 4 bases, leaving 6 bases between the germline ends. CDR3 in amino acids: CASSFSVTGELFF. The CDR3 DNA sequence: TGTGCCAGCAGCTTCTCGGTCACCGGGGAGCTGTTTTTT.

V gene TRBV9 combines with J gene TRBJ2-7, with D possibly matching TRBD1 (5 bases). Germline V gene data show CDR1 as SGDLS and CDR2 as YYNGEE. Trimming cost V 0 bases and J 6 bases, with 13 bases left between them. CDR3 length: 14 amino acids. CDR3 loop: CASSVGGVFGEQYF. In nucleotides, the CDR3 is TGTGCCAGCAGCGTAGGGGGCGTCTTCGGCGAGCAGTACTTC.

The chain recombines TRBV6-1 with TRBJ1-3, with D possibly being TRBD1 (6 bases). The CDR3 length is 15 residues. Germline-derived CDR1 and CDR2 are MNHNS and SASEGT. The germline V and J ends were trimmed by 4 bases and 1 base, with 11 bases remaining between them. CDR3 amino acids: CASSGQQGSGNTIYF. The CDR3, as DNA: TGTGCCAGCAGTGGGCAACAGGGATCTGGAAACACCATATATTTT.

The chain uses TRBV29-1 and TRBJ2-4, with D perhaps matching TRBD2 (6 bases). CDR1 and CDR2 (germline): SQVTM, ANQGSEA. V was clipped by 4 bases and J by 9 bases, with 13 bases between them. There are 12 residues in the CDR3. In DNA, the CDR3 is TGCAGCGTTGCCTCGCCGGAGGGCATTCAGTACTTC. It yields the protein CSVASPEGIQYF.

The V and J genes are TRBV6-1 and TRBJ1-5; 9 bases map to TRBD1. The CDR3 covers 15 residues. V dropped 5 bases and J dropped 3; count of bases not matched to a gene: 5. CDR1 and CDR2 (germline): MNHNS, SASEGT. The CDR3 loop is CASSLQGASNQPQHF. In DNA, the CDR3 is TGTGCCAGCAGTCTACAGGGGGCCTCCAATCAGCCCCAGCATTTT.

The chain employs TRBV6-5 and TRBJ1-1, with no clear D. The CDR3 has 11 amino acids. V shed 6 bases and J shed 4 bases, with 6 bases lying between them. From germline, CDR1 is MNHEY and CDR2 SVGAGI. CDR3 coding DNA: TGTGCCAGCAGAGAGGGCACTGAAGCTTTCTTT. Its protein product is CASREGTEAFF.

For this clone: Other DNA sequences from this sample encode an identical CDR3 as well. The rearrangement links TRBV4-1 to TRBJ1-2, with a tentative D call TRBD1 (5 bases). The CDR3 is made up of 19 amino acids. Germline values: CDR1 MGHRA, CDR2 YSYEKL. Trimming took off 0 bases at V and 2 bases at J, with 22 bases between the two ends. CDR3 nucleotides: TGCGCCAGCAGCCAAGATCTCCCAACTTTCGACAGTCGGAACTATGGCTACACCTTC. It is translated as CASSQDLPTFDSRNYGYTF.

About this clone: No conserved phenylalanine or tryptophan ends this CDR3, so it is likely a read error. The chain couples TRBV2 to TRBJ1-6; 10 bases match TRBD1. Germline V gives CDR1 SNHLY, CDR2 FYNNEI. V lost 7 bases to trimming and J lost 13 bases; unmatched junction nucleotides: 4. This CDR3 region has 12 residues. For the CDR3, the DNA is TGTGCCAGCACGGGACAGGGGTTTCCCCTCCACCTT. Amino acid sequence: CASTGQGFPLHL.

The chain joins TRBV6-5 to TRBJ2-2; 9 nucleotides match TRBD1. CDR3 size: 16 residues. J gave up 9 bases and V 1 base, and 9 bases lay outside the gene matches. The germline gives CDR1 MNHEY, CDR2 SVGAGI. CDR3 coding DNA: TGTGCCAGCAGTTACTTAAGACAGGGGGGAGTCAGGGAGCTGTTTTTT. Amino acids: CASSYLRQGGVRELFF.

This sequence joins TRBV5-4 and TRBJ2-5, with TRBD1 matching over 8 bases. This CDR3 has 15 residues. V shed 3 bases, J shed 7 bases, and the junction held 11 bases outside the gene matches. CDR1 is SGHNT, CDR2 YYREEE, per germline (reference sequence). CDR3 bases: TGTGCCAGCAGCTCTCAGGGGGCCCCCTCAGGGACCCAGTACTTC. It specifies CASSSQGAPSGTQYF.